These 23 T cell receptor beta chains came from one sample sequenced in a study of OX40 agonist ivuxolimab in advanced cancers. Profiled with immunoSEQ multiplex PCR; TCRdb holds only in-frame clones, not every one. Of about 100,000 clones in the sample, under 90% were seen once. Material: CD4+ or CD8+ T cells sorted from blood, obtained in a trial of the OX40 agonist ivuxolimab. These receptor sequences come from an adult with an advanced solid tumor such as melanoma, head and neck, liver or kidney cancer.

The chain uses TRBV7-9 and TRBJ1-5; D unresolved. The CDR3 runs 13 residues. V lost 5 bases and J lost 2, with 7 bases in between. Germline assignment: CDR1 SEHNR and CDR2 FQNEAQ (reference sequence). The DNA for the CDR3 is TGTGCCAGCAGCGCGGGCCGCAATCAGCCCCAGCATTTT. Its protein is CASSAGRNQPQHF.

This clone came up a few times. CDR3: CASSDSGREQQFF. The CDR3 DNA is TGTGCCAGCAGTGACTCGGGGCGGGAGCAACAGTTCTTC. The V gene is TRBV6-4, the J gene TRBJ2-1, with 7 bases aligning to TRBD2. The CDR3 runs to 13 residues. After removal of 0 bases from V and 13 bases from J, the junction contained 6 bases not matched to a gene. In germline, CDR1 is MRHNA, CDR2 SNTAGT.

J is TRBJ1-2 and V is TRBV18; D may be TRBD1 (6 bases). The V gene lost 2 bases and the J gene lost 7 bases, with 14 bases spanning the gap. Germline assignment: CDR1 KGHSH and CDR2 LQKENI. There are 14 residues in the CDR3. The CDR3 spells CASSPTTGEIGYTF. CDR3 bases: TGTGCCAGCTCACCAACGACAGGAGAGATTGGCTACACCTTC.

The V gene is TRBV4-2, the J gene TRBJ2-7; tentatively, D is TRBD2 (5 bases). The CDR3 has 16 residues. V lost 1 base to trimming and J lost 0 bases, with 13 bases between them. Germline assignment: CDR1 LGHNA and CDR2 YNFKEQ. The CDR3 DNA is TGTGCCAGCAGCCAAGCGCGCGGGTCCAACTCCTACGAGCAGTACTTC. Translated, it gives CASSQARGSNSYEQYF.

This clone was observed a single time. The CDR3 loop is CASTLRQGAGDYTF. In DNA, the CDR3 is TGTGCCAGCACCCTACGACAGGGGGCAGGGGACTACACCTTC. The chain joins TRBV6-6 to TRBJ1-2; 10 positions agree with TRBD1. The CDR3 runs to 14 residues. V shed 7 bases and J 10 bases; nucleotides not matched to a gene: 12. Germline V gene sequence: CDR1 MNHNY, CDR2 SVGAGI (reference sequence).

This chain uses TRBV6-5 with TRBJ1-1; D is perhaps TRBD1 (5 bases). This CDR3 has 12 residues. V was cut by 7 bases and J by 11 bases, with 17 bases left in between. Germline lookup yields CDR1 MNHEY and CDR2 SVGAGI. The DNA for the CDR3 is TGTGCCAGCATCTCGGGGGGGGGTTTTGCTTTCTTT. Amino acids: CASISGGGFAFF.

The rearrangement joins TRBV7-2 to TRBJ2-6; D may be TRBD1 (5 bases). V was cut by 0 bases and J by 2 bases, with 5 bases left in between. There are 15 residues in the CDR3. Germline values: CDR1 SGHTA, CDR2 FQGNSA. The CDR3 reads CASSLAGAGANVLTF. CDR3 DNA sequence: TGTGCCAGCAGCTTAGCAGGGGCTGGGGCCAACGTCCTGACTTTC.

V is TRBV6-7 and J is TRBJ1-2; 9 positions match TRBD1. TRBV6-7 is noted as an ORF with a role that remains uncertain. The CDR3 contains 16 residues. V shed 6 bases, J shed 2 bases, and the junction held 10 bases outside the gene matches. The CDR3 DNA follows: TGTGCCAGCAGCCCTCTGGGACAGGGTCGGAACTATGGCTACACCTTC. This sequence encodes CASSPLGQGRNYGYTF.

CDR3 in amino acids: CASSEGGLEPQHF. The CDR3 DNA follows: TGTGCCAGCAGTGAAGGGGGCCTGGAGCCCCAGCATTTT. This chain links TRBV6-5 with TRBJ1-5, with 7 bases identical to TRBD1. The length of the CDR3 is 13 residues. V trimming: 5 bases; J trimming: 8 bases; junction bases outside the gene matches: 6. The V gene's germline CDR1 is MNHEY and CDR2 SVGAGI.

V gene TRBV5-4 combines with J gene TRBJ2-6; no clear D. The CDR3 extends over 13 amino acids. V was shortened by 4 bases and J by 0 bases, with 2 bases between the two germline ends. The germline CDR1 and CDR2 sequences are SGHNT and YYREEE (reference sequence). The CDR3 DNA reads TGTGCCAGCAGCGCCTCTGGGGCCAACGTCCTGACTTTC. Encoded protein: CASSASGANVLTF.

The V and J genes are TRBV7-3 and TRBJ1-1; D call uncertain. Per the germline V gene, CDR1 is SGHTA and CDR2 is FQGTGA. V dropped 5 bases and J dropped 0 bases, with 22 bases sitting between them. The CDR3 spans 18 residues. The DNA for the CDR3 is TGTGCCAGCAGCCCGGATCCCCAGGACTGGACCTTGAACACTGAAGCTTTCTTT. This gives the protein CASSPDPQDWTLNTEAFF.

The V and J genes are TRBV7-9 and TRBJ1-1; D is perhaps TRBD1 (6 bases). From germline, CDR1 is SEHNR and CDR2 FQNEAQ (reference sequence). The CDR3 length is 15 residues. V gave up 2 bases and J gave up 0 bases, with 10 bases separating them. CDR3 bases: TGTGCCAGCAGCTTACAGGGGATGGTGAACACTGAAGCTTTCTTT. It codes for CASSLQGMVNTEAFF. Combining the CDR3 with reference TRBV7-9 and TRBJ1-1 gives the whole variable domain DTGVSQNPRHKITKRGQNVTFRCDPISEHNRLYWYRQTLGQGPEFLTYFQNEAQLEKSRLLSDRFSAERPKGSFSTLEIQRTEQGDSAMYLCASSLQGMVNTEAFFGQGTRLTVV.

This chain links TRBV5-4 with TRBJ1-2; 9 nucleotides agree with TRBD1. The CDR3 sequence is 14 residues long. V dropped 0 bases and J dropped 4; count of bases not matched to a gene: 1. CDR1 is SGHNT and CDR2 is YYREEE in the germline V gene (reference sequence). CDR3 protein: CASSLGDRAYGYTF. CDR3 nucleotide sequence: TGTGCCAGCAGCTTGGGGGACAGGGCCTATGGCTACACCTTC.

The chain couples TRBV7-3 to TRBJ2-3; D is undetermined. V gave up 5 bases and J gave up 2 bases, with 5 bases separating them. The CDR3 is 12 residues long. Germline CDR1 SGHTA, CDR2 FQGTGA. CDR3 in DNA: TGTGCCAGCAGCAAGACCACAGATACGCAGTATTTT. Amino acid sequence: CASSKTTDTQYF.

This sequence joins TRBV6-4 and TRBJ2-7; 9 bases line up with TRBD1. V was clipped by 6 bases and J by 4 bases; unmatched bases: 7. The CDR3 sequence is 14 residues long. The germline V gene has CDR1 MRHNA and CDR2 SNTAGT. The CDR3, as DNA: TGTGCCAGCAGCGCACAGGGGGCGGGGTACGAGCAGTACTTC. Translating it yields CASSAQGAGYEQYF.

The V gene is TRBV19, the J gene TRBJ1-1, with 10 nucleotides matching TRBD1. Germline assignment: CDR1 LNHDA and CDR2 SQIVND (reference sequence). Germline trimming cut 7 bases from V and 1 base from J; bases unmatched to any gene: 6. This CDR3 spans 15 amino acids. CDR3 residues: CASTTGGSGNTEAFF. The CDR3 nucleotides are TGTGCCAGTACGACAGGGGGCAGTGGGAACACTGAAGCTTTCTTT.

V gene TRBV9 combines with J gene TRBJ1-5, with a weak D call TRBD1 (6 bases). The CDR3 length is 15 residues. Deletions cut 0 bases from V and 1 base from J, with 8 bases between. Germline V gene sequence: CDR1 SGDLS, CDR2 YYNGEE. The chain's CDR3 is CASSVEGTSNQPQHF. The CDR3 DNA reads TGTGCCAGCAGCGTAGAAGGGACAAGCAATCAGCCCCAGCATTTT.

The V gene is TRBV6-1, the J gene TRBJ1-2, with D hard to call. With 2 bases removed from V and 7 bases from J, the gap between germline ends came to 5 bases. Germline values: CDR1 MNHNS, CDR2 SASEGT. The CDR3 length is 11 residues. The CDR3 sequence: CASSELSGYTF. The CDR3 coding sequence is TGTGCCAGCAGTGAACTCTCTGGCTACACCTTC.

The genes are TRBV15 and TRBJ2-1; 7 nucleotides agree with TRBD2. The CDR3 totals 16 residues. The germline gives CDR1 LNHNV, CDR2 YYDKDF (reference sequence). Losses at the gene ends were 0 bases for V and 1 base for J; bases not matched to a gene: 3. The CDR3 reads CATSRDAGVSYNEQFF. In DNA form, the CDR3 reads TGTGCCACCAGCAGAGATGCGGGAGTGTCCTACAATGAGCAGTTCTTC.

The chain couples TRBV6-5 to TRBJ2-5, with 10 positions matching TRBD2. The DNA end favors TRBJ2-7, so the J call may be wrong. From germline, CDR1 is MNHEY and CDR2 SVGAGI. This CDR3 contains 15 residues. CDR3 sequence: CASSYTLAGTYEQYF. The CDR3 DNA reads as TGTGCCAGCAGTTATACACTAGCGGGAACCTACGAGCAGTACTTC.

The CDR3 region has the DNA TGTGCCAGCAGCCAAGGTTCCGGTCTCACAGATACGCAGTATTTT. Its protein product is CASSQGSGLTDTQYF. The rearrangement links TRBV4-2 to TRBJ2-3; D unclear. CDR3 length: 15 residues. Trimming stripped 1 base from V and 2 bases from J, with 10 bases between. CDR1 and CDR2 from the germline V gene are LGHNA and YNFKEQ.

The V and J genes are TRBV10-3 and TRBJ2-1, with D tentatively TRBD2 (6 bases). CDR1 is ENHRY and CDR2 is SYGVKD in the germline V gene. CDR3 length: 15 residues. V was pared by 4 bases and J by 6 bases, with 16 bases between. As DNA, the CDR3 is TGTGCCATCAGTGGAAGCCGGGACTCAACCAATGAGCAGTTCTTC. Its protein product is CAISGSRDSTNEQFF.

V and J are TRBV11-3 and TRBJ2-1; D gene uncertain. The length of the CDR3 is 17 residues. Germline CDR1 reads SGHNT; CDR2 reads YENEEA. Between the trimmed V and J ends, which lost 5 bases and 2 bases, there was a span of 19 bases. The DNA for the CDR3 is TGTGCCAGCAGCCACGTAATTGCGACTGGTGCCTACAATGAGCAGTTCTTC. Translation: CASSHVIATGAYNEQFF. The variable domain in full, with the rest retrieved from reference TRBV11-3 and TRBJ2-1, is EAGVVQSPRYKIIEKKQPVAFWCNPISGHNTLYWYLQNLGQGPELLIRYENEEAVDDSQLPKDRFSAERLKGVDSTLKIQPAELGDSAVYLCASSHVIATGAYNEQFFGPGTRLTVL.